These 13 T cell receptor beta chains share one sample of origin, sequenced in a study of T cells in Graves' hyperthyroidism and ophthalmopathy. RNA transcripts were the template for amplifying TCR beta CDR3 regions. HTBI primers were employed in a first-round RT-PCR of the TCR CDR3. TCRdb fed the multiplex PCR reads into MiXCR, producing one record per CDR3 protein. The profile shows more than 300,000 distinct CDR3 sequences, less than 20% of them singletons. Material for sequencing was blood. All receptors derive from a man aged 18 to 30 with Graves' ophthalmopathy.

This clonotype has only a few counts. The chain links TRBV27 to TRBJ1-6; the match to TRBD1 covers 10 bases. CDR1 and CDR2 from the germline V gene are MNHEY and SMNVEV (reference sequence). The CDR3 runs 15 residues. V lost 3 bases and J lost 10; bases outside the gene matches: 6. DNA for the CDR3: TGTGCCAGCAGTTTCGGGACAGGGGTGGGGTCACCCCTCCACTTT. Protein product: CASSFGTGVGSPLHF.

This clonotype was recorded once. V gene TRBV7-3 combines with J gene TRBJ2-1; perhaps D is TRBD1 or TRBD2 (5 bases each). Germline loops: CDR1 SGHTA, CDR2 FQGTGA. CDR3 length equals 17 residues. The germline V and J ends were trimmed by 0 bases and 7 bases, with 19 bases remaining between them. CDR3 nucleotides: TGTGCCAGCAGCTTAACGGATGCCGGGACGGAGACTAATGAGCAGTTCTTC. This translates into CASSLTDAGTETNEQFF. The variable domain in full, with the rest retrieved from reference TRBV7-3 and TRBJ2-1, is GAGVSQTPSNKVTEKGKYVELRCDPISGHTALYWYRQSLGQGPEFLIYFQGTGAADDSGLPNDRFFAVRPEGSVSTLKIQRTERGDSAVYLCASSLTDAGTETNEQFFGPGTRLTVL.

This clonotype was seen repeatedly, ten times or more. This sequence joins TRBV5-5 and TRBJ2-3, with 10 bases identical to TRBD2. Germline V gene sequence: CDR1 SGHKS, CDR2 YYEKEE (reference sequence). Losses at the gene ends were 0 bases for V and 6 bases for J; bases not matched to a gene: 7. The CDR3 is made up of 16 amino acids. The CDR3 bases are TGTGCCAGCAGCTTGGAAGGAGCGGGGGGGGCCGATACGCAGTATTTT. It encodes CASSLEGAGGADTQYF.

In this sample, this clonotype turned up a few times. Compared with germline, one end of the junction differs, possibly owing to a read error. The V call is TRBV18, the J call TRBJ2-5; the D is unclear. The CDR3 contains 15 residues. CDR1 and CDR2 (germline): KGHSH, LQKENI. CDR3 bases: TGTACCAGCTCCCTTCAGTCTACCAGGCAAGAGACCCAGTACTTC. As protein: CTSSLQSTRQETQYF.

The table lists this clonotype with many counts. The rearrangement links TRBV28 to TRBJ2-1, with 11 bases that match TRBD2. The V segment lost 4 bases and the J segment 9 bases; nucleotides outside the gene matches: 2. The germline V gene has CDR1 MDHEN and CDR2 SYDVKM. The CDR3 covers 13 residues. CDR3 sequence (DNA): TGTGCCAGCAGTTCCGGACTAGCGGGTGAGCAGTTCTTC. Its translation is CASSSGLAGEQFF.

The rearrangement joins TRBV7-2 to TRBJ2-4, with TRBD2 matching 14 bases. V shed 1 base, J shed 0 bases, and the junction held 2 bases outside the gene matches. Germline-derived CDR1 and CDR2 are SGHTA and FQGNSA. The CDR3 has 18 amino acids. The CDR3 coding sequence is TGTGCCAGCAGCTTAGGACTAGCGGGGGGGCAAGCCAAAAACATTCAGTACTTC. This codes for CASSLGLAGGQAKNIQYF. The entire variable domain, with the rest obtained from reference TRBV7-2 and TRBJ2-4, is as follows: GAGVSQSPSNKVTEKGKDVELRCDPISGHTALYWYRQSLGQGLEFLIYFQGNSAPDKSGLPSDRFSAERTGGSVSTLTIQRTQQEDSAVYLCASSLGLAGGQAKNIQYFGAGTRLSVL.

This clonotype was counted ten times or more. V and J are TRBV18 and TRBJ2-3; D tentatively fits TRBD1 or TRBD2 (5 bases each). The V gene's germline CDR1 is KGHSH and CDR2 LQKENI. The CDR3 has 13 amino acids. V was trimmed by 2 bases and J by 5 bases, leaving 8 bases between them. CDR3 in amino acids: CASSPGTEDTQYF. CDR3 DNA: TGTGCCAGCTCACCAGGGACCGAAGATACGCAGTATTTT.

This clonotype was observed a few times. The chain uses TRBV19 and TRBJ2-5; D unclear. Germline CDR1 LNHDA, CDR2 SQIVND (reference sequence). The CDR3 is 13 residues long. V was shortened by 5 bases and J by 2 bases, with 9 bases between the two germline ends. The DNA of the CDR3 is TGTGCCAGTAGTGCCCGGCCGCAAGAGACCCAGTACTTC. Translation: CASSARPQETQYF.

This chain joins TRBV29-1 and TRBJ2-3; 16 bases are a match to TRBD2. The V gene's germline CDR1 is SQVTM and CDR2 ANQGSEA. The CDR3 totals 17 residues. Trimming took 5 bases from V and 6 from J; bases not matched to a gene: 11. Here the CDR3 DNA reads TGCAGCGTTCGGGGGACTAGCGGGAGGGCCGTCATGGATACGCAGTATTTT. Translation: CSVRGTSGRAVMDTQYF.

This clonotype occurred once. The V and J genes are TRBV6-2 or TRBV6-3 and TRBJ2-3, with TRBD1 matching over 9 bases. Losses at the gene ends were 4 bases for V and 4 bases for J; bases not matched to a gene: 6. CDR3 length: 15 amino acids. CDR1 is MNHEY and CDR2 is SVGEGT in the germline V gene. The CDR3 sequence: CASSCGGQGADTQYF. In DNA, the CDR3 is TGTGCCAGCAGTTGCGGGGGACAGGGCGCAGATACGCAGTATTTT.

This clonotype was observed a handful of times. The J gene is TRBJ1-4, the V gene TRBV20-1; no definite D call. This CDR3 contains 15 residues. V was pared by 1 base and J by 5 bases, with 14 bases between. The germline CDR1 and CDR2 sequences are DFQATT and SNEGSKA (reference sequence). The CDR3 is CSARVPELANEKLFF. Written as DNA, the CDR3 is TGCAGTGCTAGAGTTCCGGAACTGGCCAATGAAAAACTGTTTTTT.

The chain has TRBV28 and TRBJ2-7; a weak D match, TRBD1 (6 bases). CDR3 length equals 14 residues. V was pared by 8 bases and J by 0 bases, with 14 bases between. In germline, CDR1 is MDHEN, CDR2 SYDVKM. CDR3 region: CASLTQGNSYEQYF. CDR3 bases: TGTGCCAGCTTAACTCAGGGGAACTCCTACGAGCAGTACTTC.

Many counts were recorded for this clonotype. The chain links TRBV4-1 to TRBJ1-1; D is possibly TRBD1 (6 bases). The CDR3 is 14 residues long. Trimming cost V 2 bases and J 6 bases, with 13 bases left between them. Per germline, CDR1 MGHRA and CDR2 YSYEKL. In DNA, the CDR3 is TGCGCCAGCAGCCAATACAGGGAAAGAGCTGAAGCTTTCTTT. It codes for CASSQYRERAEAFF.